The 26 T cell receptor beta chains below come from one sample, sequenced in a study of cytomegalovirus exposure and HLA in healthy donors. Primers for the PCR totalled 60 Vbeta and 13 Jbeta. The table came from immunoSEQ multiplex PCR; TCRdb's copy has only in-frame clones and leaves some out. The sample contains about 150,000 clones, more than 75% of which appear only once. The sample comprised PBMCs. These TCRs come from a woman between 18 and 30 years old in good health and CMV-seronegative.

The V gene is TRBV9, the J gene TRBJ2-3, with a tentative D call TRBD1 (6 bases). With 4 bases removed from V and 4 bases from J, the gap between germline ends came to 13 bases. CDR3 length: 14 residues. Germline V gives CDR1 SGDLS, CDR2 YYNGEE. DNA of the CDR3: TGTGCCAGCAGCCCCGTGAGGGGGTCAGATACGCAGTATTTT. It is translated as CASSPVRGSDTQYF.

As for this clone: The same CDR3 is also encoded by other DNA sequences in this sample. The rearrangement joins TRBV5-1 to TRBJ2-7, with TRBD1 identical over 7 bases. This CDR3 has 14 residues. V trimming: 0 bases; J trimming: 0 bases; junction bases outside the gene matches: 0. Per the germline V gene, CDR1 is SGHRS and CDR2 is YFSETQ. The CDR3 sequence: CASSLGDSSYEQYF. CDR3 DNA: TGCGCCAGCAGCTTGGGGGACAGCTCCTACGAGCAGTACTTC. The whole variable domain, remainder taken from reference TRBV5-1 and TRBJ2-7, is KAGVTQTPRYLIKTRGQQVTLSCSPISGHRSVSWYQQTPGQGLQFLFEYFSETQRNKGNFPGRFSGRQFSNSRSEMNVSTLELGDSALYLCASSLGDSSYEQYFGPGTRLTVT.

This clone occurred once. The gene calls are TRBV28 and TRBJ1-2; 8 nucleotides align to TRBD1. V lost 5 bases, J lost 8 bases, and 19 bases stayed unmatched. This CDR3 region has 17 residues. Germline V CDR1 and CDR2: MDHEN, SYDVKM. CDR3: CASSLLRLRQGPCGYTF. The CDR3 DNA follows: TGTGCCAGCAGTCTACTACGACTACGACAGGGGCCCTGCGGCTACACCTTC.

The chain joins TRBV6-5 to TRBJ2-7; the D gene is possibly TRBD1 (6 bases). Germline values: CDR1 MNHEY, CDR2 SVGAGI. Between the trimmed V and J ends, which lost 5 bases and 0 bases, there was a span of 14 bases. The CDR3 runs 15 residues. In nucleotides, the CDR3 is TGTGCCAGCAGTCCTGAGACAGGATACTCCTACGAGCAGTACTTC. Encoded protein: CASSPETGYSYEQYF.

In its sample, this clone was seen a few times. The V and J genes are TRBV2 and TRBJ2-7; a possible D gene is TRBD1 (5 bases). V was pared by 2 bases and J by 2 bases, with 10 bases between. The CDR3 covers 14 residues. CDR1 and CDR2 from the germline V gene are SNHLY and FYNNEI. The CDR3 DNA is TGTGCCAGCAGTGAAATGGGGCAGGCCTACGAGCAGTACTTC. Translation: CASSEMGQAYEQYF.

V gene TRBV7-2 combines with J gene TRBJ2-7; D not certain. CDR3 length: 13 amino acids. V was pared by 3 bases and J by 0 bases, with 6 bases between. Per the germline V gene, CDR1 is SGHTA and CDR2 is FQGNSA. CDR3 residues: CASSFANSYEQYF. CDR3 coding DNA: TGTGCCAGCAGCTTTGCGAACTCCTACGAGCAGTACTTC.

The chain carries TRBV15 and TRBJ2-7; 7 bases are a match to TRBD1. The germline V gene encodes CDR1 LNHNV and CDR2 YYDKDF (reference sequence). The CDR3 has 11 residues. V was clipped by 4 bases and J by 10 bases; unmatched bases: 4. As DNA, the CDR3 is TGTGCCACCAGCAACCGGGACAGACAGTACTTC. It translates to CATSNRDRQYF. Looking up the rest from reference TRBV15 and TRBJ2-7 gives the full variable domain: DAMVIQNPRYQVTQFGKPVTLSCSQTLNHNVMYWYQQKSSQAPKLLFHYYDKDFNNEADTPDNFQSRRPNTSFCFLDIRSPGLGDTAMYLCATSNRDRQYFGPGTRLTVT.

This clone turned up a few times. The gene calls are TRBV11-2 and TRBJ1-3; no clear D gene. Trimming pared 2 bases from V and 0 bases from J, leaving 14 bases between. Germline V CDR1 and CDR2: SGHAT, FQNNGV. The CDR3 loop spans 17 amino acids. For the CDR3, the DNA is TGTGCCAGCAGCTTAATCTACAGCCGTAGCTCTGGAAACACCATATATTTT. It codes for CASSLIYSRSSGNTIYF.

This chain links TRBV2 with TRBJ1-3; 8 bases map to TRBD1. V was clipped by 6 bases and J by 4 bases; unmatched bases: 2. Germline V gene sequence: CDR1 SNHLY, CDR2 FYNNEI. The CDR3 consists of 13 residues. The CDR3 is CASRGQVGNTIYF. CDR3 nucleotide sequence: TGTGCCAGCAGGGGACAGGTCGGAAACACCATATATTTT. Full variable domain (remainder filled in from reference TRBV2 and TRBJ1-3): EPEVTQTPSHQVTQMGQEVILRCVPISNHLYFYWYRQILGQKVEFLVSFYNNEISEKSEIFDDQFSVERPDGSNFTLKIRSTKLEDSAMYFCASRGQVGNTIYFGEGSWLTVV.

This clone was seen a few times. The CDR3 DNA reads TGTGCCAGCAGCTTAGCATTAGGGGCCACTGAAGCTTTCTTT. Its protein is CASSLALGATEAFF. The rearrangement joins TRBV7-2 to TRBJ1-1; TRBD1 might be the D (5 bases). V lost 0 bases and J 4 bases, leaving 9 bases between the germline ends. Germline-derived CDR1 and CDR2 are SGHTA and FQGNSA. The CDR3 runs to 14 residues.

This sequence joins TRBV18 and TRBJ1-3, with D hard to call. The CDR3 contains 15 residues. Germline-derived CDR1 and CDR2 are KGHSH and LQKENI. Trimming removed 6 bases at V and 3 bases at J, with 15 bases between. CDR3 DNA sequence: TGTGCCAGCTCTCCTCAATCGGTTCTTGGAAACACCATATATTTT. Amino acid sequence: CASSPQSVLGNTIYF.

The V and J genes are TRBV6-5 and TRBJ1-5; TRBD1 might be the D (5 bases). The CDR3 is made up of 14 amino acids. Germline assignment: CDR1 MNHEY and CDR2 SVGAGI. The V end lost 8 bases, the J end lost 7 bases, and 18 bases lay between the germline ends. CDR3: CASRAHRGSQPQHF. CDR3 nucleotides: TGTGCCAGCCGGGCACATAGGGGAAGCCAGCCCCAGCATTTT.

Here the CDR3 DNA reads TGTGCCTGGAATACGGGGGATACGCAGTATTTT. This gives the protein CAWNTGDTQYF. The chain couples TRBV30 to TRBJ2-3, with D tentatively TRBD2 (5 bases). This CDR3 has 11 amino acids. Trimming cost V 4 bases and J 6 bases, with 8 bases left between them. Looked up from germline, CDR1 is GTSNPN and CDR2 is SVGIG (reference sequence).

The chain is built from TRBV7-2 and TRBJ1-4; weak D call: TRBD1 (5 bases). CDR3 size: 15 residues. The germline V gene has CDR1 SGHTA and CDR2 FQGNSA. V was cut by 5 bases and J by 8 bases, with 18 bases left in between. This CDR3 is CASSLPGGRREKLFF. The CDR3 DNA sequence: TGTGCCAGCAGCCTCCCTGGGGGGAGGAGGGAAAAACTGTTTTTT.

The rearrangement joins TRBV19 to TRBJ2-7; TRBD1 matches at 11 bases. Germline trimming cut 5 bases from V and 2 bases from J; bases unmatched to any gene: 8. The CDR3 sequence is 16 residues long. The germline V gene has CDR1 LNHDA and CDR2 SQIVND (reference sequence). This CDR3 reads CASSPHGQGAAYEQYF. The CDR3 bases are TGTGCCAGTAGTCCCCACGGACAGGGGGCCGCCTACGAGCAGTACTTC.

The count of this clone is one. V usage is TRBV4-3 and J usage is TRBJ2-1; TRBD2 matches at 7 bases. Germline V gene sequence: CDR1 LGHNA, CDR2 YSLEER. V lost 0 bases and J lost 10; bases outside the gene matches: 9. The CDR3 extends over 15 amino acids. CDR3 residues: CASSQECGGEGEQFF. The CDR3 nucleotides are TGCGCCAGCAGCCAAGAGTGTGGGGGGGAGGGAGAGCAGTTCTTC.

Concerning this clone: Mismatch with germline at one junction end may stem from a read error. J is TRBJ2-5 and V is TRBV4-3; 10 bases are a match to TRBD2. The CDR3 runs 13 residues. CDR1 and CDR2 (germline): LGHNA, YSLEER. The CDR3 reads CASSHLAGESQYF. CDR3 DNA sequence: TGCGCCAGCAGCCATCTAGCGGGAGAGTCCCAGTACTTC.

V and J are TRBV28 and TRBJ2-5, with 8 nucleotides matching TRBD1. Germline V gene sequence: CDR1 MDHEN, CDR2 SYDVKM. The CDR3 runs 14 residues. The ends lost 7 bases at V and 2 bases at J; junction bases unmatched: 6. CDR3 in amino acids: CASITGGDQETQYF. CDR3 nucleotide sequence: TGTGCCAGCATAACAGGGGGAGATCAAGAGACCCAGTACTTC.

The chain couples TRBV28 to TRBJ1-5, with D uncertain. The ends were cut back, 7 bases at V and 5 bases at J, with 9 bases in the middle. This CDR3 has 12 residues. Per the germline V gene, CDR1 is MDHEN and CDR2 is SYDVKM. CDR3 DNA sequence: TGTGCCAGCACCCCCGGGGATCAGCCCCAGCATTTT. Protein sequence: CASTPGDQPQHF.

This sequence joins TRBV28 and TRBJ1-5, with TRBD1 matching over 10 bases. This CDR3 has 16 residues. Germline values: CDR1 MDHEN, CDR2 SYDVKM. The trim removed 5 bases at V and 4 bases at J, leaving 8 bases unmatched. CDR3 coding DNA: TGTGCCAGCAGTATGACAGGGGGCTTTGGGAATCAGCCCCAGCATTTT. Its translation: CASSMTGGFGNQPQHF.

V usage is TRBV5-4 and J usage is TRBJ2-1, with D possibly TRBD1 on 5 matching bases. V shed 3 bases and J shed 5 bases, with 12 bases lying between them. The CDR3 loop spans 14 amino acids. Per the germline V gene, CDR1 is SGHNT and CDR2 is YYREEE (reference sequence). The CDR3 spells CASSSQGLNNEQFF. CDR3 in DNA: TGTGCCAGCAGCTCTCAGGGCCTCAACAATGAGCAGTTCTTC.

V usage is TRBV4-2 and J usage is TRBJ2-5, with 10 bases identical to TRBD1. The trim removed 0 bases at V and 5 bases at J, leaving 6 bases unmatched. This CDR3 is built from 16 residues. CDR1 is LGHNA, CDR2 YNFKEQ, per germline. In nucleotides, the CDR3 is TGTGCCAGCAGCCAAGACTTGACAGGGGGCGGGGAGACCCAGTACTTC. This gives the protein CASSQDLTGGGETQYF.

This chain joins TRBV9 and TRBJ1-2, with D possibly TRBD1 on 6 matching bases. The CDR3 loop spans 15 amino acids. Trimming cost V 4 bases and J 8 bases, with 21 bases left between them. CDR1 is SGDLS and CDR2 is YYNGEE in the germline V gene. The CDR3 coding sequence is TGTGCCAGCAGCCCAGATGTTAACAGGGCTATGGGCTACACCTTC. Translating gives CASSPDVNRAMGYTF.

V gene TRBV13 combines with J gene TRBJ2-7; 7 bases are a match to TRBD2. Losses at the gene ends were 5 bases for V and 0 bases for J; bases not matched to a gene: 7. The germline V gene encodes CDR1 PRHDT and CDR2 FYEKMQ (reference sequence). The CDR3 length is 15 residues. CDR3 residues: CASSLREASSYEQYF. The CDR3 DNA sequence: TGTGCCAGCAGCCTACGGGAGGCGAGCTCCTACGAGCAGTACTTC.

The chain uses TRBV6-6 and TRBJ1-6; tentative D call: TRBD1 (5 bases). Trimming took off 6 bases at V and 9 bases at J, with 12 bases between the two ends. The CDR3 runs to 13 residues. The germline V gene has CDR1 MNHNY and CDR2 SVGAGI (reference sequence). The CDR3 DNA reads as TGTGCCAGCAGGAGTGAGGGACTTTCACCCCTCCACTTT. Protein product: CASRSEGLSPLHF.

The CDR3 loop is CASSVQGPVYEQYF. In DNA form, the CDR3 reads TGTGCCAGCAGTGTACAGGGTCCCGTGTACGAGCAGTACTTC. This sequence joins TRBV28 and TRBJ2-5; D is possibly TRBD1 (6 bases). The DNA end favors TRBJ2-7, so the J call may be wrong. This CDR3 contains 14 residues. CDR1 MDHEN and CDR2 SYDVKM come from the germline V gene.